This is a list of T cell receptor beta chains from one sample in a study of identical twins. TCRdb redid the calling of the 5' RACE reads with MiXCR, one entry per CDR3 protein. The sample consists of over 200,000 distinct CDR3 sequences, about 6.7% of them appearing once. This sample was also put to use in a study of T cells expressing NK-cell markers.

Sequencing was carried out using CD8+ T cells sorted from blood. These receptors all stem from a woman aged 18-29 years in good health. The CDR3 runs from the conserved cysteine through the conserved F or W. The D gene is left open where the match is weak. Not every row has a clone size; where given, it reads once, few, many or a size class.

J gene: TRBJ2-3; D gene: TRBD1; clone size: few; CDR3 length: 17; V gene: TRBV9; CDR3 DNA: TGTGCCAGCAGCGCCCGACCGGGACAGGGATTAACAGATACGCAGTATTTT; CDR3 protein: CASSARPGQGLTDTQYF
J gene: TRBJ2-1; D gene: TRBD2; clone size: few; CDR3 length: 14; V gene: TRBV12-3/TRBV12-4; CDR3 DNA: TGTGCCAGCAGTACTAGCGGGAGGGTCAATGAGCAGTTCTTC; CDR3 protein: CASSTSGRVNEQFF
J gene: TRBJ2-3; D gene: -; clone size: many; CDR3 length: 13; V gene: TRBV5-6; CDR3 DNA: TGTGCCAGCAGCTTACAGTACCGGGATACGCAGTATTTT; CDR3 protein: CASSLQYRDTQYF
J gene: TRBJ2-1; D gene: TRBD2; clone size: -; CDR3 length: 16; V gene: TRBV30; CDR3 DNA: TGTGCCTGGAAAGAGGCAGCGGGAGGGCCAAAGGGCTTGGAGTTCTTC; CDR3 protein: CAWKEAAGGPKGLEFF
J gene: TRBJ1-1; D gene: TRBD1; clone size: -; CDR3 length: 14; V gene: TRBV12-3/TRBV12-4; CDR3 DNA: TGTGCCAGCACAACAGGACAGGGTATGACTGAAGCTTTCTTT; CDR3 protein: CASTTGQGMTEAFF
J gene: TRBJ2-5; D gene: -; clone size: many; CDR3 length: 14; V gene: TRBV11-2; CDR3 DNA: TGTGCCAGCAGCTTAGATCTGGTCCAAGAGACCCAGTACTTC; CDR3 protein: CASSLDLVQETQYF
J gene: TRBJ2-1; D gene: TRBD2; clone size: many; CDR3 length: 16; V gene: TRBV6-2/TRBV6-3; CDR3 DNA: TGTGCCAGCAGTTACCTCCTCCGGGGGGGCACGAATGAGCAGTTCTTC; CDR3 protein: CASSYLLRGGTNEQFF
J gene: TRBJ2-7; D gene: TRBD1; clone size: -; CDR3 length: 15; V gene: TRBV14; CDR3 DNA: TGTGCCAGCAGCCACCGGACAGGGATACCCTACGAGCAGTACTTC; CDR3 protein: CASSHRTGIPYEQYF
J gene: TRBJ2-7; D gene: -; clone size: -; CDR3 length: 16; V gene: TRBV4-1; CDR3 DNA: TGCGCCAGCAGTCTTCGGCGGGGAAGTCTCCTAGTCGAGCAGTACTTC; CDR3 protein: CASSLRRGSLLVEQYF
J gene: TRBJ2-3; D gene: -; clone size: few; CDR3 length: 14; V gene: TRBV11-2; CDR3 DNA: TGTGCCAGCAGTTCCTCGCGCGGGGCAGATACGCAGTATTTT; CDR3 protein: CASSSSRGADTQYF
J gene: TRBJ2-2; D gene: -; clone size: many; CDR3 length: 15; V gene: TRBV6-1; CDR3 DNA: TGTGCCAGCAGGGTTTCCGGGGTGAACACCGGGGAGCTGTTTTTT; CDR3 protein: CASRVSGVNTGELFF
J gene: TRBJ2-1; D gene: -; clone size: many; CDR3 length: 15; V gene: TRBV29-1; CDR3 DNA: TGCACCGCCTGGGGACGCGGTTTGTCCTACAATGAGCAGTTCTTC; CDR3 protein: CTAWGRGLSYNEQFF
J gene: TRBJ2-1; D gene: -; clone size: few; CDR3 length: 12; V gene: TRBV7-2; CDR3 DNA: TGTGCCAGCCTCGACAGCTACAATGAGCAGTTCTTC; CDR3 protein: CASLDSYNEQFF
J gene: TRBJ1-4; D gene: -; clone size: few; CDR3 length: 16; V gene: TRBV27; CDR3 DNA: TGTGCCAGCAGTTTATCGGGAAGCGGACGTAATGAAAAACTGTTTTTT; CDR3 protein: CASSLSGSGRNEKLFF
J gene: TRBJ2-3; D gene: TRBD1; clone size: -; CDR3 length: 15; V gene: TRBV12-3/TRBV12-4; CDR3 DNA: TGTGCCAGCAGTTTTGGGACAGGGATGGCAGATACGCAGTATTTT; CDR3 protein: CASSFGTGMADTQYF
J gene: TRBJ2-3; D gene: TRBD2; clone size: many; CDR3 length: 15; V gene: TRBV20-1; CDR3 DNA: TGCAGTGCGGAACTAGCGGGAGAAAGTACAGATACGCAGTATTTT; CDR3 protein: CSAELAGESTDTQYF
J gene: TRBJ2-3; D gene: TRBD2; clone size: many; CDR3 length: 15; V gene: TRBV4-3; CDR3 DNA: TGCGCCAGCAGCCTCACTAGCGGCTACACAGATACGCAGTATTTT; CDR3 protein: CASSLTSGYTDTQYF
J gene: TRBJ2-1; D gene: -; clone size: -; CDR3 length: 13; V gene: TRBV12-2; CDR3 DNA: TGTGCAAGTCGCCCGATTCCCCAAGATGAGCAGTTCTTC; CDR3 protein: CASRPIPQDEQFF
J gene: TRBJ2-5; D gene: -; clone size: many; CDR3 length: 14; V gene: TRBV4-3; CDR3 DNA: TGCGCCAGCAGCCGTGGCGGGGAGGTCGAGACCCAGTACTTC; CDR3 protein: CASSRGGEVETQYF
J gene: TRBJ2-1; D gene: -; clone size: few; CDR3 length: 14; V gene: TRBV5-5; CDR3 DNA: TGTGCCAGCAGCTTGGTCCTAGCTTACAATGAGCAGTTCTTC; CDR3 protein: CASSLVLAYNEQFF
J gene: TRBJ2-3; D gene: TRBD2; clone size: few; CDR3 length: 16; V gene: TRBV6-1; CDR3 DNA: TGTGCCAGCAGTCCCACTAGCGGGGGGCCCACAGATACGCAGTATTTT; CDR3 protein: CASSPTSGGPTDTQYF
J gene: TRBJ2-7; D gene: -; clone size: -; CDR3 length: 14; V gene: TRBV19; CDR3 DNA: TGTGCCAGTAGTATAGATATCAACACCTACGAGCAGTACTTC; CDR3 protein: CASSIDINTYEQYF
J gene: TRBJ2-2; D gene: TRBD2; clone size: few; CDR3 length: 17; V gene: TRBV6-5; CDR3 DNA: TGTGCCAGCAGTTACTCCCAAGGGAGGGCCTTCACCGGGGAGCTGTTTTTT; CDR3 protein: CASSYSQGRAFTGELFF
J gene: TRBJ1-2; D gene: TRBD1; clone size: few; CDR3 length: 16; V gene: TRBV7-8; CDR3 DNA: TGTGCCAGCAGAGGGCCCCGGGACAGGGACTTAATCGGCTACACCTTC; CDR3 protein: CASRGPRDRDLIGYTF
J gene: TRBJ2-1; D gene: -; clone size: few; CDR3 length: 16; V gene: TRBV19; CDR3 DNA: TGTGCCAGTAGTATGCCCCTCCAGGGGATTAGCCATGAGCAGTTCTTC; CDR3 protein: CASSMPLQGISHEQFF
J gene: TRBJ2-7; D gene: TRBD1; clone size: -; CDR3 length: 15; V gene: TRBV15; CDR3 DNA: TGTGCCACCAGCAGAGATTTAGGGACAGCCTACGAGCAGTACTTC; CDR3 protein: CATSRDLGTAYEQYF
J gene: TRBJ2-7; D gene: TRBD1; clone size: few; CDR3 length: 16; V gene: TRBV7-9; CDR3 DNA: TGTGCCAGCAGCTCATTCGGACAGGGATCAGCATACGAGCAGTACTTC; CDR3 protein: CASSSFGQGSAYEQYF
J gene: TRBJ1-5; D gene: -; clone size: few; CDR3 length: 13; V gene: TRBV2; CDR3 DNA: TGTGCCAGCAGCTCCAGGGAGGGTCAGCCCCAGCATTTT; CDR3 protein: CASSSREGQPQHF
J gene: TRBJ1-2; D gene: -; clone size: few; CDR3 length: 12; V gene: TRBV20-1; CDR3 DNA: TGCGCCCGACAGGCCTCTAACTATGGCTACACCTTC; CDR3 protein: CARQASNYGYTF
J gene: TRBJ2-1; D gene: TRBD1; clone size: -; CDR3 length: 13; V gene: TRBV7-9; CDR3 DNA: TGTGCCAGCAGACCCCCGTTGGACAGGGGCAGGTTCTTC; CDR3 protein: CASRPPLDRGRFF
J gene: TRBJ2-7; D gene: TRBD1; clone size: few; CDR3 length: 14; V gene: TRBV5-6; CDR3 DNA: TGTGCCAGCAGCTTCGTTCAGGGGGCCTACGAGCAGTACTTC; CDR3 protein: CASSFVQGAYEQYF
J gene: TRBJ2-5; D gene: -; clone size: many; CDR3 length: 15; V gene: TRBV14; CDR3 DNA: TGTGCCAGCAGCCTCTTTCGGGGACCGGGAGAGACCCAGTACTTC; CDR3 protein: CASSLFRGPGETQYF
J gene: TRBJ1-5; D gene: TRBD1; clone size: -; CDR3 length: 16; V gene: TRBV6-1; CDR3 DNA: TGTGCCAGCAGTCCCGGGACAGGGATCGGCAATCAGCCCCAGCATTTT; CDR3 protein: CASSPGTGIGNQPQHF
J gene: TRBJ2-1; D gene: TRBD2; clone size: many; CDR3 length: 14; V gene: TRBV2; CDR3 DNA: TGTGCCAGCAGGGAGCGGGAGGTCATTAATGAGCAGTTCTTC; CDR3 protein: CASREREVINEQFF
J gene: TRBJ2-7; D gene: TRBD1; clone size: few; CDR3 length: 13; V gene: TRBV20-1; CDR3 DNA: TGCAGTGCCCGAGCAGGGGGTCTCTACGAGCAGTACTTC; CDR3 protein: CSARAGGLYEQYF
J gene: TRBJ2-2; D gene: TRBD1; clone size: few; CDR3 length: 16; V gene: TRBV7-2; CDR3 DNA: TGTGCCAGCAGAAACCGGGACAGGGGGATGGCCGGGGAGCTGTTTTTT; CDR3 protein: CASRNRDRGMAGELFF
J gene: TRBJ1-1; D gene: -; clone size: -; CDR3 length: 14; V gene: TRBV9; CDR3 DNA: TGTGCCAGCAGCCCGGCCGCCTCTCCCACTGAAGCTTTCTTT; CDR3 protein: CASSPAASPTEAFF
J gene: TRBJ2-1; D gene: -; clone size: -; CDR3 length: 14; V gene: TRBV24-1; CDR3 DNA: TGTGCCACCAGTGACCCTGGTACCTACAATGAGCAGTTCTTC; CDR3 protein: CATSDPGTYNEQFF
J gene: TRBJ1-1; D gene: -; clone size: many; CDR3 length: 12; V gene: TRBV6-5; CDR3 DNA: TGTGCCAGTAGAACCGGACGGGCTGAAGCTTTCTTT; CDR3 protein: CASRTGRAEAFF
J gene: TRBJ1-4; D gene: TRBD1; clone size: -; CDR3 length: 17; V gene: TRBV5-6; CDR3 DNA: TGTGCCAGCAGCTTCCAGGGGGCAGGGTTGAGGAACGAAAAACTGTTTTTT; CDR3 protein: CASSFQGAGLRNEKLFF
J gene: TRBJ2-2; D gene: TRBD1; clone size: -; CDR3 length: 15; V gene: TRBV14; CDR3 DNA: TGTGCCACCCGGCGGACAGGCGACCCGTCCGGGGAGCTGTTTTTT; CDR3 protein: CATRRTGDPSGELFF
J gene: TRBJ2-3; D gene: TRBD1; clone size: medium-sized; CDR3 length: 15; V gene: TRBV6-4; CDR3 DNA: TGTGCCAGCAGTGACGGGACAGGGGGCACAGATACGCAGTATTTT; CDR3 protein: CASSDGTGGTDTQYF
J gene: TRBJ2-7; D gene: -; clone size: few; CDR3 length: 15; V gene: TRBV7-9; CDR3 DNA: TGTGCCAGCAGCCTGACCCCCCGGGGAGGTAACGAGCAGTACTTC; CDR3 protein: CASSLTPRGGNEQYF
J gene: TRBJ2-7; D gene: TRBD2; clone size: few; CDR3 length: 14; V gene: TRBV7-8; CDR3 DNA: TGTGCCAGCAGTACTAGCGGGATAGACTACGAGCAGTACTTC; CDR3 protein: CASSTSGIDYEQYF
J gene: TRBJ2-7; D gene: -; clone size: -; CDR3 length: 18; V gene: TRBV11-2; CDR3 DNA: TGTGCCAGCAGCTTAGTTTCCGTAAGACGGGGAAACTCCTACGAGCAGTACTTC; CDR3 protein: CASSLVSVRRGNSYEQYF
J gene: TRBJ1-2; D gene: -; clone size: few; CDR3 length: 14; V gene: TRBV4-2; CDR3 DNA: TGTGCCAGCAGCCAAGAAGGAGCCTTCTATGGCTACACCTTC; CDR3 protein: CASSQEGAFYGYTF
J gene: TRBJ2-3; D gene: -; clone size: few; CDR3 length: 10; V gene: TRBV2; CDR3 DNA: TGTGCCATCCGAGCGGATACGCAGTATTTT; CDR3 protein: CAIRADTQYF
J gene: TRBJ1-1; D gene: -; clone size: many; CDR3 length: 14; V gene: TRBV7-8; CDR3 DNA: TGTGCCAGCAGCTTAGGGGGCATGGACACTGAAGCTTTCTTT; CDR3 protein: CASSLGGMDTEAFF
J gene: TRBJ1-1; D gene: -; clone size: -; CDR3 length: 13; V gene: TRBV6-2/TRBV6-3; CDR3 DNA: TGTGCCAGCAGTTACTCTCAGAACACTGAAGCTTTCTTT; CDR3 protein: CASSYSQNTEAFF